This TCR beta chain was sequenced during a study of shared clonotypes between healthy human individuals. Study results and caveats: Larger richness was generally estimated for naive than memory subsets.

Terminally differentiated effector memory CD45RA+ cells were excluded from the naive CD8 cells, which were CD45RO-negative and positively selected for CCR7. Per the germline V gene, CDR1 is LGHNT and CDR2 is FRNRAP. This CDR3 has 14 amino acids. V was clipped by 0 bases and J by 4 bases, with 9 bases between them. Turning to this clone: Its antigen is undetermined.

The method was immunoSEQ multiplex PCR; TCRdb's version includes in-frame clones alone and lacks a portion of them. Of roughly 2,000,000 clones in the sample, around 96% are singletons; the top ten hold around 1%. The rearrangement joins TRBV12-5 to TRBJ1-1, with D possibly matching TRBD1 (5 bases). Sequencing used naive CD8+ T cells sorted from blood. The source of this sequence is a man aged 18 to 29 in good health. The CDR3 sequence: CASGLVPGFTEAFF. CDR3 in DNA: TGTGCTAGTGGTTTGGTACCAGGGTTCACTGAAGCTTTCTTT.